One sample yielded the 18 T cell receptor beta chains listed below, sequenced in a study of T cell responses to AZD1222 COVID-19 vaccine (dated by TCRdb to 2020 to 2023). The time point label of this sample denotes: about 28 days (+/-7) after the second vaccine dose. The library was obtained by the immunoSEQ multiplex PCR assay. This immuneACCESS table, as held by TCRdb, lists in-frame sequences with V and J called but not all clones. Of the missing ones, under half trace to an unresolved V gene in checked studies; the others have no known cause. The sample table holds about 180,000 clones, of which around 88% were seen once. Jointly, the top ten make up under 14% of the sample. The source was peripheral blood, collected 28 days after the second AZD1222 dose. Source of these receptors: an adult who received the AZD1222 COVID-19 vaccine.

The chain combines TRBV7-8 with TRBJ2-1; TRBD2 agrees at 7 bases. Germline CDR1 reads SGHVS; CDR2 reads FQNEAQ. Germline trimming cut 2 bases from V and 7 bases from J; bases unmatched to any gene: 17. The CDR3 is 18 residues long. The CDR3 loop reads CASSLSPPWGGSRNEQFF. The CDR3 DNA reads as TGTGCCAGCAGCTTATCCCCTCCTTGGGGGGGATCTCGTAATGAGCAGTTCTTC. The full variable domain, completed using reference TRBV7-8 and TRBJ2-1, is GAGVSQSPRYKVAKRGQDVALRCDPISGHVSLFWYQQALGQGPEFLTYFQNEAQLDKSGLPSDRFFAERPEGSVSTLKIQRTQQEDSAVYLCASSLSPPWGGSRNEQFFGPGTRLTVL.

The genes are TRBV19 and TRBJ1-6; D call uncertain. The CDR3 contains 16 residues. Trimming took 1 base from V and 1 from J, leaving 8 bases between them. CDR1 is LNHDA, CDR2 SQIVND, per germline (reference sequence). This CDR3 reads CASSIAGRSYNSPLHF. In DNA, the CDR3 is TGTGCCAGTAGTATAGCTGGCAGATCCTATAATTCACCCCTCCACTTT.

The chain carries TRBV5-1 and TRBJ2-7; D possibly uses TRBD1 or TRBD2 (5 bases each). The CDR3 runs to 13 residues. Between the trimmed V and J ends, which lost 5 bases and 4 bases, there was a span of 13 bases. The germline CDR1 and CDR2 sequences are SGHRS and YFSETQ. This CDR3 is CASRRGPIYEQYF. CDR3 nucleotides: TGCGCCAGCAGACGGGGCCCGATATACGAGCAGTACTTC.

This clone came up once. The chain employs TRBV13 and TRBJ2-7, with D possibly matching TRBD2 (5 bases). The CDR3 sequence is 15 residues long. V lost 5 bases to trimming and J lost 5 bases, with 19 bases between them. The germline V gene encodes CDR1 PRHDT and CDR2 FYEKMQ (reference sequence). CDR3 region: CASSPPRGIGDEQYF. The CDR3 nucleotides are TGTGCCAGCAGCCCACCGCGAGGTATCGGGGACGAGCAGTACTTC.

The rearrangement uses TRBV5-1 and TRBJ1-1; TRBD1 might be the D (5 bases). The V and J ends lost 0 bases and 6 bases respectively, with 9 bases between them. Germline CDR1 SGHRS, CDR2 YFSETQ. This CDR3 contains 13 residues. The CDR3 reads CASSLGGVAEAFF. CDR3 sequence (DNA): TGCGCCAGCAGCTTGGGAGGGGTGGCTGAAGCTTTCTTT.

The rearrangement joins TRBV6-5 to TRBJ1-2, with 7 bases identical to TRBD1. The CDR3 has 15 residues. From germline, CDR1 is MNHEY and CDR2 SVGAGI. Trimming at V came to 6 bases and at J to 5 bases, leaving 12 bases not matched to a gene. The CDR3 loop reads CASRGTGARGYGYTF. CDR3 bases: TGTGCCAGCAGAGGAACAGGGGCGCGAGGATATGGCTACACCTTC.

This chain connects TRBV7-9 to TRBJ1-4; D is ambiguous. With 5 bases removed from V and 7 bases from J, the gap between germline ends came to 8 bases. Germline V gene sequence: CDR1 SEHNR, CDR2 FQNEAQ (reference sequence). The CDR3 contains 12 residues. Written as DNA, the CDR3 is TGTGCCAGCAGCCGGGTATCTGAAAAACTGTTTTTT. Its translation is CASSRVSEKLFF.

The chain recombines TRBV18 with TRBJ2-7; D is possibly TRBD1 or TRBD2 (5 bases each). The V gene lost 4 bases and the J gene lost 3 bases, with 10 bases spanning the gap. CDR1 is KGHSH, CDR2 LQKENI, per germline. There are 13 residues in the CDR3. The CDR3 reads CASSREGNYEQYF. CDR3 coding DNA: TGTGCCAGCTCACGAGAGGGGAACTACGAGCAGTACTTC.

The chain carries TRBV10-1 and TRBJ1-5, with 8 bases identical to TRBD1. This CDR3 has 16 amino acids. Losses at the gene ends were 8 bases for V and 0 bases for J; bases not matched to a gene: 9. Germline V CDR1 and CDR2: WNHNN, SYGVQD (reference sequence). The CDR3 nucleotides are TGCGCCAGCCGAGGGGGACAGGCAGGTAGCAATCAGCCCCAGCATTTT. Protein sequence: CASRGGQAGSNQPQHF.

This clone was seen only a few times. J is TRBJ1-2 and V is TRBV6-5, with TRBD1 as a possible D gene (6 bases). The V end was cut by 6 bases, the J end by 8 bases, with 19 bases between. The CDR3 length is 14 residues. Germline V gene data show CDR1 as MNHEY and CDR2 as SVGAGI. Written as DNA, the CDR3 is TGTGCCAGCAGGAACTCAGGGGCCGGGAGGGGCTACACCTTC. Its protein product is CASRNSGAGRGYTF.

The genes are TRBV7-8 and TRBJ2-7; perhaps D is TRBD1 or TRBD2 (5 bases each). Trimming cost V 2 bases and J 0 bases, with 23 bases left between them. Germline V CDR1 and CDR2: SGHVS, FQNEAQ. This CDR3 comprises 19 residues. The CDR3 DNA is TGTGCCAGCAGCTTACGGGTCCTAGCCGGGACGGGTGACTCCTACGAGCAGTACTTC. This sequence encodes CASSLRVLAGTGDSYEQYF. Together with reference TRBV7-8 and TRBJ2-7, the CDR3 gives the full variable domain: GAGVSQSPRYKVAKRGQDVALRCDPISGHVSLFWYQQALGQGPEFLTYFQNEAQLDKSGLPSDRFFAERPEGSVSTLKIQRTQQEDSAVYLCASSLRVLAGTGDSYEQYFGPGTRLTVT.

This CDR3 is CASSLGVPGPWYF. CDR3 nucleotide sequence: TGTGCCAGCAGCCTTGGGGTTCCGGGCCCTTGGTACTTC. The chain joins TRBV28 to TRBJ2-4; D remains ambiguous. Germline CDR1 and CDR2: MDHEN and SYDVKM. The CDR3 is 13 residues long. V was pared by 6 bases and J by 15 bases, with 21 bases between.

The chain recombines TRBV11-3 with TRBJ2-7, with D possibly being TRBD2 (6 bases). The V gene lost 5 bases and the J gene lost 5 bases, with 13 bases spanning the gap. The CDR3 contains 13 residues. Germline values: CDR1 SGHNT, CDR2 YENEEA. CDR3 amino acids: CASSRLGAHEQYF. The CDR3 nucleotides read TGTGCCAGCAGCCGACTAGGGGCCCACGAGCAGTACTTC.

In nucleotides, the CDR3 is TGTGCCAGCAGCCCTAGACGACAGGGCGGGGAAAAACTGTTTTTT. Amino acids: CASSPRRQGGEKLFF. The chain combines TRBV3-1 (or the pseudogene TRBV3-2) with TRBJ1-4; the match to TRBD1 covers 7 bases. Germline V CDR1 and CDR2: LGHDT, YNNKEL (reference sequence). V was clipped by 4 bases and J by 8 bases; unmatched bases: 10. This CDR3 is built from 15 residues.

The chain uses TRBV6-6 and TRBJ2-7; D might be TRBD1 or TRBD2, each matching 5 bases. The V gene lost 8 bases and the J gene lost 2 bases, with 16 bases spanning the gap. Germline V gives CDR1 MNHNY, CDR2 SVGAGI (reference sequence). The CDR3 has 14 residues. As DNA, the CDR3 is TGTGCCAGCGCCCCGGGGACGCCTGCCTACGAGCAGTACTTC. Translation gives CASAPGTPAYEQYF.

J is TRBJ1-2 and V is TRBV2; the match to TRBD1 covers 7 bases. The CDR3 consists of 13 residues. V was clipped by 5 bases and J by 3 bases; unmatched bases: 3. Germline CDR1 is SNHLY and CDR2 is FYNNEI. CDR3 loop: CASSPQGDYGYTF. Written as DNA, the CDR3 is TGTGCCAGCAGTCCTCAGGGGGACTATGGCTACACCTTC.

The chain uses TRBV6-2 or TRBV6-3 and TRBJ1-1, with 8 nucleotides matching TRBD1. Germline V gives CDR1 MNHEY, CDR2 SVGEGT. V gave up 0 bases and J gave up 1 base; unmatched junction bases: 13. The CDR3 is made up of 19 amino acids. The CDR3 is CASSYSNLWQGARNTEAFF. DNA for the CDR3: TGTGCCAGCAGTTACTCGAACCTTTGGCAGGGGGCGAGGAACACTGAAGCTTTCTTT.

The table lists this clone with a few counts. The rearrangement links TRBV2 to TRBJ1-6, with 8 bases matching TRBD1. After removal of 1 base from V and 7 bases from J, the junction contained 3 bases not matched to a gene. The CDR3 extends over 15 amino acids. Germline V gene data show CDR1 as SNHLY and CDR2 as FYNNEI. CDR3 nucleotide sequence: TGTGCCAGCAGTGAAGTGCAGGGGGCAAATTCACCCCTCCACTTT. This gives the protein CASSEVQGANSPLHF.